The clone carrying this T cell receptor beta chain came up a few times. A second PCR of about 7 to 12 cycles used a sample-barcoded 5' primer and a J-beta primer mix. TCRdb reanalysed the 5' RACE reads using MiXCR and keeps one entry per CDR3 protein. The table includes some 690,000 distinct CDR3 sequences, 22% detected once. This sample stems from a study of blood T cells in healthy people across ages. The sequencing input was blood. The TCR sequence derives from a man in his sixties or seventies in good health.

In nucleotides, the CDR3 is TGTGCCAGCAGCCCCCTCAATAGCGGCCGCAATGAGCAGTTCTTC. This encodes CASSPLNSGRNEQFF. The gene calls are TRBV7-9 and TRBJ2-1, with D tentatively TRBD2 (6 bases). Trimming took 5 bases from V and 6 from J, leaving 17 bases between them. CDR1 and CDR2 (germline): SEHNR, FQNEAQ (reference sequence). There are 15 residues in the CDR3.